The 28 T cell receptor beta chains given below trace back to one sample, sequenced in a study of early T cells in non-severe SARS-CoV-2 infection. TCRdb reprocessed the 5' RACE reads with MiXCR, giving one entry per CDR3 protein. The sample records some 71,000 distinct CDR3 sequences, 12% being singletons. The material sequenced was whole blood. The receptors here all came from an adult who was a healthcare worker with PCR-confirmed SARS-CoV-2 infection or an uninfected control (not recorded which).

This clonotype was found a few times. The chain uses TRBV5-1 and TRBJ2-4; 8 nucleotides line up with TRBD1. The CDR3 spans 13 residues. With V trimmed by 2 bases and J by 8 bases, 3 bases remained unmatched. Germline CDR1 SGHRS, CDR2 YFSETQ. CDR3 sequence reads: CASSLQQGDIQYF. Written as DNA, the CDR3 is TGCGCCAGCAGCTTACAACAGGGGGACATTCAGTACTTC.

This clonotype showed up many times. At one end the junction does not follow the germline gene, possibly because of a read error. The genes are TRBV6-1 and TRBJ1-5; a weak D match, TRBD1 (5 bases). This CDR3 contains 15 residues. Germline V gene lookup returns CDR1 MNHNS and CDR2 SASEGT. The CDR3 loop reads CASSPGGYGKQPQHF. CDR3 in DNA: TGTGCCAGCAGCCCCGGGGGGTACGGCAAACAGCCCCAGCATTTT.

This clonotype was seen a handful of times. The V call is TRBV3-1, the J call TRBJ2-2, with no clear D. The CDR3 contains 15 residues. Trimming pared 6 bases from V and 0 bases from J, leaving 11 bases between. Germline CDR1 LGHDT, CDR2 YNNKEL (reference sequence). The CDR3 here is CASRNSLTNTGELFF. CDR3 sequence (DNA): TGTGCCAGCAGGAATTCCCTCACGAACACCGGGGAGCTGTTTTTT.

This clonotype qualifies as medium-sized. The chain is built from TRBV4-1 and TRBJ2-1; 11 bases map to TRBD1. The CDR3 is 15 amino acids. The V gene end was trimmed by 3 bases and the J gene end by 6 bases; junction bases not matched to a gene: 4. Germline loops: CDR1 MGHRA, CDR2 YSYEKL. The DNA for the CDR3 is TGCGCCAGCAGCCAGACCGGGACAGGGGGCAATGAGCAGTTCTTC. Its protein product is CASSQTGTGGNEQFF.

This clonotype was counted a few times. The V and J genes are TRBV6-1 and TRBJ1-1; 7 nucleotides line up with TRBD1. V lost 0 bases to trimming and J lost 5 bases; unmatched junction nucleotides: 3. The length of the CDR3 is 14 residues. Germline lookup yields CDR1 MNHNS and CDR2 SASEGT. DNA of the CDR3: TGTGCCAGCAGTGAAGCTCAGGGGGGGACTGAAGCTTTCTTT. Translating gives CASSEAQGGTEAFF.

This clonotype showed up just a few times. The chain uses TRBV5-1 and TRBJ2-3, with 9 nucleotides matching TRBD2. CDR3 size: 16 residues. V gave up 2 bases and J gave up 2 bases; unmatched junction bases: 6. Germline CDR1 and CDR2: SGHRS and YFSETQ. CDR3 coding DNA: TGCGCCAGCAGCTTACCACTAGCGGGCTCCACAGATACGCAGTATTTT. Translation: CASSLPLAGSTDTQYF.

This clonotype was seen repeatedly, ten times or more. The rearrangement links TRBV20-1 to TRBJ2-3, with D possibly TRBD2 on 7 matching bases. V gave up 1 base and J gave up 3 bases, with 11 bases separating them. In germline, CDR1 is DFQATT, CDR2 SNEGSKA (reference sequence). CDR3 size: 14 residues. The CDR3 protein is CSARGGGTTDTQYF. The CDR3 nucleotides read TGCAGTGCTAGAGGGGGGGGCACGACAGATACGCAGTATTTT.

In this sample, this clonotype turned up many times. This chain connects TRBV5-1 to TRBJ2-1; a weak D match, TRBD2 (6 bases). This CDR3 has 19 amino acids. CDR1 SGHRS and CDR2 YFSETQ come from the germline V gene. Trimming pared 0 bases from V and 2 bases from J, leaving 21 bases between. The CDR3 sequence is CASSLGVVLGLPTYNEQFF. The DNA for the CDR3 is TGCGCCAGCAGCTTGGGAGTGGTTTTGGGACTTCCGACCTACAATGAGCAGTTCTTC. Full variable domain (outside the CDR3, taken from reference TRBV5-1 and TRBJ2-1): KAGVTQTPRYLIKTRGQQVTLSCSPISGHRSVSWYQQTPGQGLQFLFEYFSETQRNKGNFPGRFSGRQFSNSRSEMNVSTLELGDSALYLCASSLGVVLGLPTYNEQFFGPGTRLTVL.

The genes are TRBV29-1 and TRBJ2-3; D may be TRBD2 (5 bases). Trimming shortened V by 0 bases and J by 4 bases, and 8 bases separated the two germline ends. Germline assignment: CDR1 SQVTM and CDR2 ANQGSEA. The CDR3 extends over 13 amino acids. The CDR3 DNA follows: TGCAGCGTTGAAGACCTACTAGCAGATACGCAGTATTTT. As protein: CSVEDLLADTQYF.

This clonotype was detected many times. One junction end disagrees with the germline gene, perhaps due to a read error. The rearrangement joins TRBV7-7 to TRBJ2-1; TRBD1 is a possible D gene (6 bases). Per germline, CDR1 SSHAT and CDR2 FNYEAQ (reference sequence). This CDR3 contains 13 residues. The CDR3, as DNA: TGTGCTAGCAGCTTACTCAGGGGCAATGAGCAGTTCTTC. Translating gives CASSLLRGNEQFF.

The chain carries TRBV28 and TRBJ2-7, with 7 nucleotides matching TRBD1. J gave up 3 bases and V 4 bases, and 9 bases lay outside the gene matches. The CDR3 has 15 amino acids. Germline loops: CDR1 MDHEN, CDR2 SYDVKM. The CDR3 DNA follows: TGTGCCAGCAGTTCCCTCGCGACAGGGAACTACGAGCAGTACTTC. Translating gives CASSSLATGNYEQYF.

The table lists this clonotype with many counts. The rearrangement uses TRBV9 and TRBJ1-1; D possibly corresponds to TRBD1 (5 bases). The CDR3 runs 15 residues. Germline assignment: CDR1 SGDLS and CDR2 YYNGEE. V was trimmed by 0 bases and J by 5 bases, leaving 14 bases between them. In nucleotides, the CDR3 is TGTGCCAGCAGCGTAGCTGGGACTCCGTGGACTGAAGCTTTCTTT. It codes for CASSVAGTPWTEAFF.

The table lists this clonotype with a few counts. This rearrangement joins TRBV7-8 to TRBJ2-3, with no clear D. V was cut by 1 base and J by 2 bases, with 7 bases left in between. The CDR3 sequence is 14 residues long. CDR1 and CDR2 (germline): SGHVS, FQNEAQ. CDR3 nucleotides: TGTGCCAGCAGCTTAGAAGCAGCCACAGATACGCAGTATTTT. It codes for CASSLEAATDTQYF.

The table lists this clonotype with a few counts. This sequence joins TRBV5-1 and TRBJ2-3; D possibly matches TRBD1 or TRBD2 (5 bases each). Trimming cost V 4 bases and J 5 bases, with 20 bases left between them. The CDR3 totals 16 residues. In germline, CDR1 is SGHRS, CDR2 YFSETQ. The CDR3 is CASSTGHPTRGDTQYF. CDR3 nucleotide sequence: TGCGCCAGCAGCACCGGACACCCCACACGGGGAGATACGCAGTATTTT.

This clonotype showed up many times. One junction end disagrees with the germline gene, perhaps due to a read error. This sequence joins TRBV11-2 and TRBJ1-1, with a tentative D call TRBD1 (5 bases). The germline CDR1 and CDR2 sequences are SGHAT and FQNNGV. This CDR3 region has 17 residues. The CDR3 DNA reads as TGTGCCAGCAGCCGACGGACACCCAGTAGTGTGAACAGTGAAGCTTTCTTT. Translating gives CASSRRTPSSVNSEAFF.

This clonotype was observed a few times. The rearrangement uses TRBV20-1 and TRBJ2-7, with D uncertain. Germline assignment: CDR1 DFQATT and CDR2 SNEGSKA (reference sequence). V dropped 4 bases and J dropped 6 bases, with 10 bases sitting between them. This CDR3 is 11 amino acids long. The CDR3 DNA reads TGCAGTGCTACGTCGTTGGTCGAGCAGTACTTC. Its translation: CSATSLVEQYF.

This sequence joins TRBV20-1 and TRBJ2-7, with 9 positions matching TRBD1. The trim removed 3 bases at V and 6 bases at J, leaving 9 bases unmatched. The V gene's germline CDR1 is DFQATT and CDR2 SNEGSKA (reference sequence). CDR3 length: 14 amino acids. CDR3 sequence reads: CSARARDRVFEQYF. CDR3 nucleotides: TGCAGTGCTAGGGCTCGGGACAGGGTCTTCGAGCAGTACTTC.

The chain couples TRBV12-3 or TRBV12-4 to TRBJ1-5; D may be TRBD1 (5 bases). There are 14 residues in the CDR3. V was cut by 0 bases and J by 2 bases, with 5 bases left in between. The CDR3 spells CASSLAGGNQPQHF. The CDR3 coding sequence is TGTGCCAGCAGTTTAGCAGGGGGCAATCAGCCCCAGCATTTT.

The CDR3 spells CASTRGITTDTQYF. For the CDR3, the DNA is TGTGCCAGTACCCGAGGGATAACCACAGATACGCAGTATTTT. This chain joins TRBV19 and TRBJ2-3; tentatively, D is TRBD2 (5 bases). CDR1 and CDR2 from the germline V gene are LNHDA and SQIVND (reference sequence). The germline V and J ends were trimmed by 7 bases and 2 bases, with 13 bases remaining between them. This CDR3 spans 14 amino acids. The full variable domain, its missing parts supplied by reference TRBV19 and TRBJ2-3, is DGGITQSPKYLFRKEGQNVTLSCEQNLNHDAMYWYRQDPGQGLRLIYYSQIVNDFQKGDIAEGYSVSREKKESFPLTVTSAQKNPTAFYLCASTRGITTDTQYFGPGTRLTVL.

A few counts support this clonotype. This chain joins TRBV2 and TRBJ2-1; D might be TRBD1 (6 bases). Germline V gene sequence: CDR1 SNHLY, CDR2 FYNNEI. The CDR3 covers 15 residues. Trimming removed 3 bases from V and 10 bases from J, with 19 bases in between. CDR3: CASSEARGLLYEQFF. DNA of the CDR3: TGTGCCAGCAGTGAGGCTAGGGGGTTGTTGTACGAGCAGTTCTTC.

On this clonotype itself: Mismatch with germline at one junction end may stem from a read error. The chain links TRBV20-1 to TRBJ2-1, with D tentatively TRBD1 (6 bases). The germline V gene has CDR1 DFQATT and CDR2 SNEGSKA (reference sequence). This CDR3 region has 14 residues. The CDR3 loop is CSVRDYRGTNEQFF. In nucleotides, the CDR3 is TGCAGTGTTAGAGATTATAGGGGGACCAATGAGCAGTTCTTC.

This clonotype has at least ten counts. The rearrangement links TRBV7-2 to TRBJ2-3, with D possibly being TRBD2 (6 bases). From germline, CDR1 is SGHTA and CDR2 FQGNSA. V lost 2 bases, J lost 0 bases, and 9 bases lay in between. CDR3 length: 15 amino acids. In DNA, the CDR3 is TGTGCCAGCAGCTTATACGGGACTAGCACAGATACGCAGTATTTT. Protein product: CASSLYGTSTDTQYF. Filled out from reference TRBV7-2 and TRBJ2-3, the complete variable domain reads GAGVSQSPSNKVTEKGKDVELRCDPISGHTALYWYRQSLGQGLEFLIYFQGNSAPDKSGLPSDRFSAERTGGSVSTLTIQRTQQEDSAVYLCASSLYGTSTDTQYFGPGTRLTVL.

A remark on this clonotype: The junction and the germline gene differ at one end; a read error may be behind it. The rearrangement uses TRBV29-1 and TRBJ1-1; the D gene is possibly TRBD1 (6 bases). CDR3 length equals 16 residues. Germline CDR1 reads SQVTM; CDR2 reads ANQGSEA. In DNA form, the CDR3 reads TGCAGCGTTGAAGGGGACACCCAACGGGGCAACACTGAAGCTCTCTTT. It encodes CSVEGDTQRGNTEALF.

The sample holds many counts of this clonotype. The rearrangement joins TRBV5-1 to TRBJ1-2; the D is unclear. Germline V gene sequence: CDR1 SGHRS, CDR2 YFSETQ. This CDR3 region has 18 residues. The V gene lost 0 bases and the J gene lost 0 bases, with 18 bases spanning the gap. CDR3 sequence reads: CASSLDPPQRLSNYGYTF. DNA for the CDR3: TGCGCCAGCAGCTTGGACCCCCCCCAGCGCTTATCTAACTATGGCTACACCTTC. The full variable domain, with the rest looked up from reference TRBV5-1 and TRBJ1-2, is KAGVTQTPRYLIKTRGQQVTLSCSPISGHRSVSWYQQTPGQGLQFLFEYFSETQRNKGNFPGRFSGRQFSNSRSEMNVSTLELGDSALYLCASSLDPPQRLSNYGYTFGSGTRLTVV.

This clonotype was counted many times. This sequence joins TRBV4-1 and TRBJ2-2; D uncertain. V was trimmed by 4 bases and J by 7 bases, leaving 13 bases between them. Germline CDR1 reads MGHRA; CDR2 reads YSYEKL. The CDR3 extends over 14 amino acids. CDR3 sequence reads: CASSPGVGLGELFF. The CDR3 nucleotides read TGCGCCAGCAGCCCCGGTGTAGGCCTCGGGGAGCTGTTTTTT.

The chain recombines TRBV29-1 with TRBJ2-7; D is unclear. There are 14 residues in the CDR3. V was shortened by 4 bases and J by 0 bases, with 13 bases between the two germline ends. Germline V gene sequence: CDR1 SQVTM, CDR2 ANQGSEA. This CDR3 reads CSVVDQESSYEQYF. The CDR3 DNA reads TGCAGCGTTGTCGACCAGGAGAGCTCCTACGAGCAGTACTTC.

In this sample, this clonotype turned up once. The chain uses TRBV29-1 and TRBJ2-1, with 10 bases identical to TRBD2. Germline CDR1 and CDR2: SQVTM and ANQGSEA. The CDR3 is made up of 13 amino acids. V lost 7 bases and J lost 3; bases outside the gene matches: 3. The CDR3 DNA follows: TGCAGCGCCGGGACTAGCGACTACAATGAGCAGTTCTTC. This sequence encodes CSAGTSDYNEQFF.

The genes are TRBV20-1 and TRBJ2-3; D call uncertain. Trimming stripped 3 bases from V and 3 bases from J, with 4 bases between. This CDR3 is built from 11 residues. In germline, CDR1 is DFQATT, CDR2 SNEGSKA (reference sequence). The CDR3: CSASSTDTQYF. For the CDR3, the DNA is TGCAGTGCTAGCTCGACAGATACGCAGTATTTT.